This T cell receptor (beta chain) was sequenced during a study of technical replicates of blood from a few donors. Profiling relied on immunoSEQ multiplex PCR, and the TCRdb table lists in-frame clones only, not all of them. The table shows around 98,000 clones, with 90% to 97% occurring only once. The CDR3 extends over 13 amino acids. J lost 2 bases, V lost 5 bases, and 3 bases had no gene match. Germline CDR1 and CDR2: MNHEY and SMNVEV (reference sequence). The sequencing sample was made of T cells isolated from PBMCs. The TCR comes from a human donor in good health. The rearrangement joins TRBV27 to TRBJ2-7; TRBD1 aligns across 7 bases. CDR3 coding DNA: TGTGCCAGCAGTGCCGACAGGGCCTACGAGCAGTACTTC. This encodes CASSADRAYEQYF.